This passage covers 10 T cell receptor beta chains from one sample sequenced in a study of shared T cell receptors in the human thymus. Data came from immunoSEQ multiplex PCR; TCRdb stores just in-frame clones and leaves some out. This sample yields about 540,000 clones, of which about 80% are seen a single time; about 0.013% belongs to the top ten. These data are also associated with another study on human thymus T cells.

The specimen was thymocytes. The receptors were gathered from a boy under three years old with a congenital heart defect.

This clone was counted between two and nine times. V usage is TRBV5-6 and J usage is TRBJ2-7; 7 bases align to TRBD2. The CDR3 is 14 amino acids. CDR1 and CDR2 from the germline V gene are SGHDT and YYEEEE. V lost 3 bases, J lost 5 bases, and 8 bases stayed unmatched. The CDR3 DNA reads TGTGCCAGCAGCTCTAGGACTAGTAGGCACGAGCAGTACTTC. Residues: CASSSRTSRHEQYF.

The chain has TRBV6-5 and TRBJ2-3; 7 bases align to TRBD1. This CDR3 is 14 amino acids long. V trimming: 1 base; J trimming: 7 bases; junction bases outside the gene matches: 5. Germline assignment: CDR1 MNHEY and CDR2 SVGAGI. CDR3: CASSYWTGANTQYF. The CDR3 nucleotides are TGTGCCAGCAGTTACTGGACAGGCGCCAATACGCAGTATTTT.

The chain couples TRBV27 to TRBJ2-7; 7 bases align to TRBD2. J gave up 0 bases and V 5 bases, and 13 bases lay outside the gene matches. Looked up from germline, CDR1 is MNHEY and CDR2 is SMNVEV (reference sequence). The CDR3 contains 17 residues. CDR3 DNA: TGTGCCAGCAGTCCCCCTCGAATAGCGGGCCTCTCCTACGAGCAGTACTTC. The encoded protein is CASSPPRIAGLSYEQYF.

The genes are TRBV5-1 and TRBJ2-4; D might be TRBD2 (6 bases). Trimming removed 5 bases at V and 1 base at J, with 7 bases between. Germline values: CDR1 SGHRS, CDR2 YFSETQ. This CDR3 is built from 13 residues. CDR3 sequence reads: CASRSGAKNIQYF. The CDR3, as DNA: TGCGCCAGCAGAAGCGGGGCCAAAAACATTCAGTACTTC.

CDR3 nucleotides: TGCGCCAGCAGCTCACGCACAGGGAATCAGCCCCAGCATTTT. Amino acid sequence: CASSSRTGNQPQHF. The V gene is TRBV4-1, the J gene TRBJ1-5; weak D call: TRBD1 (6 bases). The V end lost 5 bases, the J end lost 4 bases, and 12 bases lay between the germline ends. The CDR3 has 14 residues. CDR1 is MGHRA and CDR2 is YSYEKL in the germline V gene.

The chain carries TRBV11-2 and TRBJ1-5, with TRBD1 identical over 9 bases. The CDR3 covers 15 residues. The V gene's germline CDR1 is SGHAT and CDR2 FQNNGV. The junction had 4 bases not matched to a gene; V was cut back by 3 bases and J by 4 bases. CDR3 region: CASSFSGQGNQPQHF. As DNA, the CDR3 is TGTGCCAGCAGCTTCTCCGGACAGGGGAATCAGCCCCAGCATTTT.

The chain links TRBV4-2 to TRBJ1-3; no clear D. Trimming stripped 3 bases from V and 2 bases from J, with 14 bases between. The CDR3 contains 16 residues. CDR1 LGHNA and CDR2 YNFKEQ come from the germline V gene. The CDR3 here is CASSQTTSSAGNTIYF. CDR3 nucleotides: TGTGCCAGCAGCCAGACGACTTCCTCCGCTGGAAACACCATATATTTT.

This clone showed up just a few times. The chain joins TRBV7-2 to TRBJ2-1, with 9 bases fitting TRBD2. The CDR3 covers 16 residues. The V and J ends lost 5 bases and 4 bases, in that order; junction bases with no gene match: 9. Germline lookup yields CDR1 SGHTA and CDR2 FQGNSA. CDR3: CASSPREAGGYNEQFF. CDR3 DNA: TGTGCCAGCAGCCCGCGAGAGGCGGGAGGGTACAATGAGCAGTTCTTC.

The gene calls are TRBV4-2 and TRBJ2-3; 8 bases are shared with TRBD2. The CDR3 is 15 amino acids. Trimming cost V 1 base and J 5 bases; bases outside gene matches: 5. Per the germline V gene, CDR1 is LGHNA and CDR2 is YNFKEQ. The CDR3 reads CASSQGGGLGDTQYF. In nucleotides, the CDR3 is TGTGCCAGCAGCCAAGGCGGGGGGCTTGGAGATACGCAGTATTTT.

This chain uses TRBV6-4 with TRBJ2-5; D not certain. The CDR3 consists of 14 residues. The V end was cut by 6 bases, the J end by 5 bases, with 16 bases between. CDR1 and CDR2 from the germline V gene are MRHNA and SNTAGT. CDR3: CASRKGSSRETQYF. The CDR3 coding sequence is TGTGCCAGCAGGAAAGGCTCAAGCAGGGAGACCCAGTACTTC.